These 29 T cell receptor beta chains originate from one sample sequenced in a study of blood T cell repertoires in COVID-19 (TCRdb year 2020). Library method: the immunoSEQ multiplex PCR assay. TCRdb obtained this table from immuneACCESS and retained in-frame rearrangements with V and J assigned. These tables miss some clones; where compared with another copy, unresolved V genes account for less than half of the shortfall, and the remainder is unexplained. A total of 360,000 or so clones appear in this sample, more than 70% of them only once. The biggest ten clones account for 3% to 4% of the sample. Sequencing used peripheral blood. These receptors all come from an older woman with COVID-19, enrolled during active disease.

This chain joins TRBV3-1 (or the pseudogene TRBV3-2) and TRBJ2-3; 10 nucleotides line up with TRBD2. The V gene's germline CDR1 is LGHDT and CDR2 YNNKEL (reference sequence). The ends lost 4 bases at V and 4 bases at J; junction bases unmatched: 8. The CDR3 totals 16 residues. CDR3 in DNA: TGTGCCAGCAGCCGCCGCAGCGGGGGGGCCGCAGATACGCAGTATTTT. Protein: CASSRRSGGAADTQYF.

This rearrangement joins TRBV5-1 to TRBJ1-1, with 8 positions matching TRBD1. V was clipped by 0 bases and J by 7 bases; unmatched bases: 11. The CDR3 has 16 amino acids. Germline lookup yields CDR1 SGHRS and CDR2 YFSETQ. The CDR3 reads CASSLANRGELDEAFF. The CDR3 DNA sequence: TGCGCCAGCAGCTTGGCGAACAGGGGGGAACTAGATGAAGCTTTCTTT.

This clone was recorded a few times. The chain links TRBV29-1 to TRBJ1-1; weak D call: TRBD1 (5 bases). There are 14 residues in the CDR3. The germline gives CDR1 SQVTM, CDR2 ANQGSEA. V lost 6 bases and J 4 bases, leaving 18 bases between the germline ends. The CDR3 bases are TGCAGCGTCGATAAGGGGATAAGTCCCACTGAAGCTTTCTTT. Residues: CSVDKGISPTEAFF. Supplemented by reference TRBV29-1 and TRBJ1-1, the full variable domain reads SAVISQKPSRDICQRGTSLTIQCQVDSQVTMMFWYRQQPGQSLTLIATANQGSEATYESGFVIDKFPISRPNLTFSTLTVSNMSPEDSSIYLCSVDKGISPTEAFFGQGTRLTVV.

The chain joins TRBV2 to TRBJ1-5; tentatively, D is TRBD1 (5 bases). The V gene's germline CDR1 is SNHLY and CDR2 FYNNEI. Trimming cost V 3 bases and J 3 bases, with 9 bases left between them. The CDR3 consists of 14 residues. For the CDR3, the DNA is TGTGCCAGCAGTGAGTCGACAGACAATCAGCCCCAGCATTTT. It specifies CASSESTDNQPQHF.

V gene TRBV28 combines with J gene TRBJ1-1, with D possibly being TRBD1 (5 bases). The CDR3 spans 16 residues. Germline V gene sequence: CDR1 MDHEN, CDR2 SYDVKM. Trimming cost V 8 bases and J 2 bases, with 21 bases left between them. This CDR3 reads CASQTFSGGPNTEAFF. As DNA, the CDR3 is TGTGCCAGCCAAACTTTCTCCGGGGGACCAAACACTGAAGCTTTCTTT.

The DNA of the CDR3 is TGTGCCAGCAGCTTAGATGGCCGGGACAGGCCTCTAAACACTGAAGCTTTCTTT. Its translation is CASSLDGRDRPLNTEAFF. V gene TRBV11-3 combines with J gene TRBJ1-1, with 8 bases lining up with TRBD1. This CDR3 is built from 18 residues. Germline-derived CDR1 and CDR2 are SGHNT and YENEEA. V gave up 0 bases and J gave up 2 bases; unmatched junction bases: 11.

Here the CDR3 DNA reads TGTGCCAGCAAGGAGGGGGTAGGACAGGGTCCAGGAAACACCATATATTTT. It yields the protein CASKEGVGQGPGNTIYF. The V and J genes are TRBV27 and TRBJ1-3; TRBD1 aligns across 8 bases. The CDR3 spans 17 residues. From germline, CDR1 is MNHEY and CDR2 SMNVEV (reference sequence). V gave up 7 bases and J gave up 4 bases; unmatched junction bases: 15.

The V gene is TRBV10-2, the J gene TRBJ2-1; TRBD2 aligns across 7 bases. CDR3 length: 17 residues. Germline V gene lookup returns CDR1 WSHSY and CDR2 SAAADI. V was clipped by 1 base and J by 0 bases; unmatched bases: 6. DNA for the CDR3: TGCGCCAGCAGTGAGTGGGGCGGGGAGGGCTCCTACAATGAGCAGTTCTTC. Translation: CASSEWGGEGSYNEQFF.

CDR3 DNA: TGCGCCAGCAGTGAGTATCCTAGCGGGGGGGAGCAGTACTTC. Its translation: CASSEYPSGGEQYF. V and J are TRBV10-1 and TRBJ2-7, with 11 positions matching TRBD2. CDR1 and CDR2 (germline): WNHNN, SYGVQD (reference sequence). Trimming at V came to 1 base and at J to 7 bases, leaving 3 bases not matched to a gene. The length of the CDR3 is 14 residues.

The V gene is TRBV25-1, the J gene TRBJ1-1; 7 bases are shared with TRBD1. V shed 5 bases and J 4 bases; nucleotides not matched to a gene: 16. There are 17 residues in the CDR3. CDR1 and CDR2 (germline): MGHDK, SYGVNS. CDR3 sequence reads: CASSNEWGQPAGTEAFF. DNA of the CDR3: TGTGCCAGCAGTAACGAATGGGGACAGCCAGCGGGCACTGAAGCTTTCTTT.

CDR3 coding DNA: TGTGCCAGCATCCTACTGACGACAGGGAAACTGTTTTTT. Protein: CASILLTTGKLFF. The chain combines TRBV6-6 with TRBJ1-4; 7 bases are shared with TRBD1. Germline values: CDR1 MNHNY, CDR2 SVGAGI (reference sequence). The CDR3 spans 13 residues. V trimming: 7 bases; J trimming: 11 bases; junction bases outside the gene matches: 10.

The CDR3 sequence is CASSLRSGQGGEAFF. In DNA form, the CDR3 reads TGTGCCAGCAGCTTAAGGTCCGGCCAGGGGGGTGAAGCTTTCTTT. V usage is TRBV7-3 and J usage is TRBJ1-1, with 7 bases that match TRBD1. The CDR3 consists of 15 residues. The ends lost 1 base at V and 7 bases at J; junction bases unmatched: 9. The germline V gene has CDR1 SGHTA and CDR2 FQGTGA. The full variable domain, completed using reference TRBV7-3 and TRBJ1-1, is GAGVSQTPSNKVTEKGKYVELRCDPISGHTALYWYRQSLGQGPEFLIYFQGTGAADDSGLPNDRFFAVRPEGSVSTLKIQRTERGDSAVYLCASSLRSGQGGEAFFGQGTRLTVV.

The V gene is TRBV7-9, the J gene TRBJ1-4; D is unresolved. The CDR3 is 17 residues long. Germline CDR1 and CDR2: SEHNR and FQNEAQ (reference sequence). Trimming took off 1 base at V and 3 bases at J, with 15 bases between the two ends. The chain's CDR3 is CASSLGYQSEANEKLFF. The CDR3 nucleotides are TGTGCCAGCAGCTTAGGTTACCAGAGCGAGGCTAATGAAAAACTGTTTTTT.

V usage is TRBV7-9 and J usage is TRBJ2-1, with D tentatively TRBD2 (6 bases). CDR1 and CDR2 from the germline V gene are SEHNR and FQNEAQ (reference sequence). V was trimmed by 3 bases and J by 8 bases, leaving 11 bases between them. This CDR3 is built from 13 residues. CDR3 protein: CASSLGGWDEQFF. The CDR3 bases are TGTGCCAGCAGCTTGGGGGGATGGGATGAGCAGTTCTTC.

This clone was seen repeatedly, ten times or more. The chain employs TRBV15 and TRBJ1-1; D is perhaps TRBD1 (5 bases). V gave up 1 base and J gave up 7 bases, with 10 bases separating them. In germline, CDR1 is LNHNV, CDR2 YYDKDF (reference sequence). The CDR3 length is 13 residues. In nucleotides, the CDR3 is TGTGCCACCAGCAGAGCCTCGGGGGGTGAAGCTTTCTTT. Its protein product is CATSRASGGEAFF. The full variable domain, completed using reference TRBV15 and TRBJ1-1, is DAMVIQNPRYQVTQFGKPVTLSCSQTLNHNVMYWYQQKSSQAPKLLFHYYDKDFNNEADTPDNFQSRRPNTSFCFLDIRSPGLGDTAMYLCATSRASGGEAFFGQGTRLTVV.

The chain links TRBV3-1 (or the pseudogene TRBV3-2) to TRBJ2-6, with 7 bases identical to TRBD1. Trimming at V came to 5 bases and at J to 0 bases, leaving 4 bases not matched to a gene. CDR1 LGHDT and CDR2 YNNKEL come from the germline V gene (reference sequence). The CDR3 runs to 16 residues. The CDR3 region has the DNA TGTGCCAGCAGCGGGGGACAGATCTCTGGGGCCAACGTCCTGACTTTC. Translated, it gives CASSGGQISGANVLTF.

The V call is TRBV6-5, the J call TRBJ1-5, with D perhaps TRBD1 (6 bases). Germline values: CDR1 MNHEY, CDR2 SVGAGI. V dropped 6 bases and J dropped 3 bases, with 9 bases sitting between them. This CDR3 has 13 amino acids. DNA of the CDR3: TGTGCCAGCAGCAGGGGTTACAATCAGCCCCAGCATTTT. Translation: CASSRGYNQPQHF.

This chain links TRBV7-3 with TRBJ2-1; D not resolved. The germline CDR1 and CDR2 sequences are SGHTA and FQGTGA. The CDR3 sequence is 12 residues long. The V end was cut by 2 bases, the J end by 10 bases, with 9 bases between. The CDR3 spells CASSLGSSEQFF. DNA of the CDR3: TGTGCCAGCAGCTTAGGCTCATCCGAGCAGTTCTTC. The full variable domain, in which reference TRBV7-3 and TRBJ2-1 provide the parts outside the CDR3, is GAGVSQTPSNKVTEKGKYVELRCDPISGHTALYWYRQSLGQGPEFLIYFQGTGAADDSGLPNDRFFAVRPEGSVSTLKIQRTERGDSAVYLCASSLGSSEQFFGPGTRLTVL.

The chain employs TRBV7-2 and TRBJ2-3, with TRBD2 identical over 8 bases. Trimming cost V 3 bases and J 2 bases; bases outside gene matches: 10. The CDR3 is 17 residues long. CDR1 is SGHTA and CDR2 is FQGNSA in the germline V gene. As DNA, the CDR3 is TGTGCCAGCAGCTTGGCCGGGGGGGCCTTCGTCACAGATACGCAGTATTTT. It is translated as CASSLAGGAFVTDTQYF.

The chain uses TRBV18 and TRBJ1-2; no clear D gene. Trimming took off 0 bases at V and 2 bases at J, with 13 bases between the two ends. The CDR3 is 16 amino acids. The V gene's germline CDR1 is KGHSH and CDR2 LQKENI. CDR3 region: CASSPPEGLANYGYTF. In nucleotides, the CDR3 is TGTGCCAGCTCACCACCAGAAGGCTTAGCAAACTATGGCTACACCTTC.

This clone came up once. This chain connects TRBV3-1 (or the pseudogene TRBV3-2) to TRBJ2-1; TRBD2 matches 13 bases. Germline values: CDR1 LGHDT, CDR2 YNNKEL (reference sequence). With 2 bases clipped from V and 7 bases from J, the junction kept 5 bases outside the gene matches. The length of the CDR3 is 16 residues. The CDR3 region has the DNA TGTGCCAGCAGCCAAAAGACTAGCGGGGGGAGAAATGAGCAGTTCTTC. Amino acid sequence: CASSQKTSGGRNEQFF.

The chain links TRBV6-5 to TRBJ1-4, with 7 nucleotides matching TRBD1. The germline V gene encodes CDR1 MNHEY and CDR2 SVGAGI. The CDR3 is 14 amino acids. Trimming removed 6 bases from V and 4 bases from J; junction bases left unmatched: 5. CDR3 sequence (DNA): TGTGCCAGCAGCATGACAGGGCTTAATGAAAAACTGTTTTTT. This gives the protein CASSMTGLNEKLFF.

The V gene is TRBV6-5, the J gene TRBJ1-1; 8 nucleotides match TRBD1. V was clipped by 7 bases and J by 0 bases; unmatched bases: 1. CDR1 MNHEY and CDR2 SVGAGI come from the germline V gene. The CDR3 length is 13 residues. CDR3 bases: TGTGCCAGCAAGGGACAGGTGAACACTGAAGCTTTCTTT. It is translated as CASKGQVNTEAFF.

To note about this clone: Mismatch with germline at one junction end may stem from a read error. This sequence joins TRBV2 and TRBJ2-2; the D gene is possibly TRBD2 (5 bases). CDR1 and CDR2 from the germline V gene are SNHLY and FYNNEI. The CDR3 is 13 residues long. CDR3 nucleotide sequence: TGTGCCAGCACCCTCGGGAACGCCGGGGAGCTGTTTTTT. Its protein product is CASTLGNAGELFF.

The V call is TRBV6-5, the J call TRBJ1-6; 7 nucleotides match TRBD1. Germline V gene data show CDR1 as MNHEY and CDR2 as SVGAGI. This CDR3 region has 15 residues. J gave up 6 bases and V 5 bases, and 7 bases lay outside the gene matches. CDR3 loop: CASSRQGNLNSPLHF. The CDR3 DNA follows: TGTGCCAGCAGTCGACAGGGCAACCTTAATTCACCCCTCCACTTT.

The chain uses TRBV9 and TRBJ1-4; TRBD1 matches at 9 bases. V lost 2 bases and J lost 5; bases outside the gene matches: 4. CDR1 SGDLS and CDR2 YYNGEE come from the germline V gene. This CDR3 comprises 15 residues. CDR3: CASSVWTGENEKLFF. In nucleotides, the CDR3 is TGTGCCAGCAGCGTTTGGACAGGGGAAAATGAAAAACTGTTTTTT.

This clone was detected a few times. Its ends do not fully match the called genes, so a read error is possible. This chain uses TRBV11-3 with TRBJ2-3; 10 nucleotides match TRBD2. Germline V gene data show CDR1 as SGHNT and CDR2 as YENEEA. The CDR3 sequence is 11 residues long. DNA for the CDR3: TGTGCCAGCAGGCTAGCGGGGGCTGTCCATTTT. Protein sequence: CASRLAGAVHF. Based on the CDR3 plus reference TRBV11-3 and TRBJ2-3, the full variable domain is EAGVVQSPRYKIIEKKQPVAFWCNPISGHNTLYWYLQNLGQGPELLIRYENEEAVDDSQLPKDRFSAERLKGVDSTLKIQPAELGDSAVYLCASRLAGAVHFGPGTRLTVL.

This chain links TRBV6-1 with TRBJ1-1; D call uncertain. The germline CDR1 and CDR2 sequences are MNHNS and SASEGT. V was trimmed by 6 bases and J by 5 bases, leaving 13 bases between them. The CDR3 spans 13 residues. The CDR3 region has the DNA TGTGCCAGCAGGCTCGACATGGGTACTGAAGCTTTCTTT. It yields the protein CASRLDMGTEAFF.

V is TRBV6-2 or TRBV6-3 and J is TRBJ1-6; tentative D call: TRBD1 (6 bases). Germline V gives CDR1 MNHEY, CDR2 SVGEGT. This CDR3 contains 14 residues. Trimming took 4 bases from V and 10 from J, leaving 14 bases between them. CDR3 sequence reads: CASSSGGARSPLHF. The CDR3 nucleotides are TGTGCCAGCAGTTCCGGGGGGGCTCGGTCACCCCTCCACTTT.